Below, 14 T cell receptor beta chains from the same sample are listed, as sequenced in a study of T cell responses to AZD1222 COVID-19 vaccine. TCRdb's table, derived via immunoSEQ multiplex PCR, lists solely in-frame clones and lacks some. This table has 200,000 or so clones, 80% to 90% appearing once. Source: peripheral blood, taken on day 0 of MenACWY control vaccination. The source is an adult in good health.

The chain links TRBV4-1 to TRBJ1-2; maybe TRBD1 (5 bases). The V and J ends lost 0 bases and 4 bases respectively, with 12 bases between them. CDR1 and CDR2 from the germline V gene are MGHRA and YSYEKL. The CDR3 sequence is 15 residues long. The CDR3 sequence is CASSQEGGVSYGYTF. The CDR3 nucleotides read TGCGCCAGCAGCCAAGAGGGGGGGGTATCCTATGGCTACACCTTC.

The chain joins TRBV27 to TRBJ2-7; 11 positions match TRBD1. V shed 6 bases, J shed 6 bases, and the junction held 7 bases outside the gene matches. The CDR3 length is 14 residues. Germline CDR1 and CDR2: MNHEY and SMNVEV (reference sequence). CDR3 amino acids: CASSGTGGTREQYF. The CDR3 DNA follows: TGTGCCAGCAGCGGGACAGGGGGTACACGCGAGCAGTACTTC.

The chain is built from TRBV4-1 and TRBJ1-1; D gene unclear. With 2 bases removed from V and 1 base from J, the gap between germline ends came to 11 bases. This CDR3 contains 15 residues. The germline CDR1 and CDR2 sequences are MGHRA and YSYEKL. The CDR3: CASSQRTEGNTEAFF. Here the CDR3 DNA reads TGCGCCAGCAGCCAAAGAACAGAGGGGAACACTGAAGCTTTCTTT.

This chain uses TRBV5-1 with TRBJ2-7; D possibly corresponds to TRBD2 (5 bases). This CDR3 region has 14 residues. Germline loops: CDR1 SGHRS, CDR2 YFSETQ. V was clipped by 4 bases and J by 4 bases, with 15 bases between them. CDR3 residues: CASSPDGVMYEQYF. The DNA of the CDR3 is TGCGCCAGCAGCCCTGACGGGGTTATGTACGAGCAGTACTTC.

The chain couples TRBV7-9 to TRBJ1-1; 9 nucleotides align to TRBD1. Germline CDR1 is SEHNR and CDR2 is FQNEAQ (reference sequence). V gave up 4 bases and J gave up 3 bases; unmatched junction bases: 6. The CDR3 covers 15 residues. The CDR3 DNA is TGTGCCAGCAGCTCACCCCGGGACAGGGACACTGAAGCTTTCTTT. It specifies CASSSPRDRDTEAFF. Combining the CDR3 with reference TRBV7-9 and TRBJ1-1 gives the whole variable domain DTGVSQNPRHKITKRGQNVTFRCDPISEHNRLYWYRQTLGQGPEFLTYFQNEAQLEKSRLLSDRFSAERPKGSFSTLEIQRTEQGDSAMYLCASSSPRDRDTEAFFGQGTRLTVV.

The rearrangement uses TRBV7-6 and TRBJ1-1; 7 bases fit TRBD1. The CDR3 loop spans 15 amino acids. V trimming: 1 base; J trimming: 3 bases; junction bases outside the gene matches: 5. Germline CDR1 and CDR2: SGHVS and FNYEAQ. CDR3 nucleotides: TGTGCCAGCAGCTTAGGACAGGGAGGGTACACTGAAGCTTTCTTT. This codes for CASSLGQGGYTEAFF.

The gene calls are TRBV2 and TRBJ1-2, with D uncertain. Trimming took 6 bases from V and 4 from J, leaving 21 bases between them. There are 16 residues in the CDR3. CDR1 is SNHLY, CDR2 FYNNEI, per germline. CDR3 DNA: TGTGCCAGCAGCTTTGGCGGGGTCGCAATTATCTATGGCTACACCTTC. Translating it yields CASSFGGVAIIYGYTF.

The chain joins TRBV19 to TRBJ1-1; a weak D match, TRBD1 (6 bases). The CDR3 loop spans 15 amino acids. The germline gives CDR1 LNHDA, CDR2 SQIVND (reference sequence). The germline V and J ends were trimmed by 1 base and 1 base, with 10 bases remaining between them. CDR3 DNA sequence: TGTGCCAGTAGTATAGGCGGACAGAGGAACACTGAAGCTTTCTTT. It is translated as CASSIGGQRNTEAFF. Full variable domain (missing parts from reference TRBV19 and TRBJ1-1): DGGITQSPKYLFRKEGQNVTLSCEQNLNHDAMYWYRQDPGQGLRLIYYSQIVNDFQKGDIAEGYSVSREKKESFPLTVTSAQKNPTAFYLCASSIGGQRNTEAFFGQGTRLTVV.

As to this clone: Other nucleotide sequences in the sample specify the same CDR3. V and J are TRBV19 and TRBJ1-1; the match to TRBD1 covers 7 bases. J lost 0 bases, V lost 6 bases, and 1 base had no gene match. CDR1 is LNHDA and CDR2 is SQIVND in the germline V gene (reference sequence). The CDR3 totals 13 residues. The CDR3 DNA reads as TGTGCCAGTAGGACAGGGCTGAACACTGAAGCTTTCTTT. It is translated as CASRTGLNTEAFF. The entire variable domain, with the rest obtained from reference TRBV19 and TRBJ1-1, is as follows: DGGITQSPKYLFRKEGQNVTLSCEQNLNHDAMYWYRQDPGQGLRLIYYSQIVNDFQKGDIAEGYSVSREKKESFPLTVTSAQKNPTAFYLCASRTGLNTEAFFGQGTRLTVV.

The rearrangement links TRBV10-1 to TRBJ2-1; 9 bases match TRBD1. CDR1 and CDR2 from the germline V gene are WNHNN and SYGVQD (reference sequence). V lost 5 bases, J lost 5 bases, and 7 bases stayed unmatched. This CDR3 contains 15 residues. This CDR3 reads CASSTGTGFHNEQFF. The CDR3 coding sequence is TGCGCCAGCAGTACCGGGACAGGGTTCCACAATGAGCAGTTCTTC.

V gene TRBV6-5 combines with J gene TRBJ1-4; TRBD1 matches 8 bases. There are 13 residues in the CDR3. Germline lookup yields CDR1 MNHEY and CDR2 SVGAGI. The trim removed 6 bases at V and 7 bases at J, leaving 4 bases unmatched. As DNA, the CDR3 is TGTGCCAGCAGATTAGACAGGGGTGAAAAACTGTTTTTT. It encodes CASRLDRGEKLFF.

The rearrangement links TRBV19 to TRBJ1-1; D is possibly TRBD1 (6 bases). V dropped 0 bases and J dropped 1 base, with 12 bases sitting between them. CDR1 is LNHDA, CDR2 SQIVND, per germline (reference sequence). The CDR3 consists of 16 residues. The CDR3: CASSIDPDSTNTEAFF. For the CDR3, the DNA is TGTGCCAGTAGTATAGACCCGGACAGCACGAACACTGAAGCTTTCTTT.

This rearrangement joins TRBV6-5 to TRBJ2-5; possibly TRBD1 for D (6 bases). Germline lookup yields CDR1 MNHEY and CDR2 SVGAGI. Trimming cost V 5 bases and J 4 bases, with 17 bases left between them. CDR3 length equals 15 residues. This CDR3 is CASSPGPMGAETQYF. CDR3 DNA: TGTGCCAGCAGTCCGGGACCCATGGGGGCAGAGACCCAGTACTTC.

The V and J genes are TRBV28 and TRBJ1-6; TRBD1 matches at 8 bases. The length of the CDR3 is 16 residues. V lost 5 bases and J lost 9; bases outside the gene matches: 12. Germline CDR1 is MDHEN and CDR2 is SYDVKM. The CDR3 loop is CASSQDFRQGSSPLHF. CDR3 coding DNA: TGTGCCAGCAGTCAGGACTTTCGACAGGGGAGTTCACCCCTCCACTTT.